The sequence of this TCR beta chain was determined in a study of cytomegalovirus exposure and HLA in healthy donors. This clone came up a few times. Primers included in the PCR were 60 Vbeta and 13 Jbeta primers. TCRdb's table, derived via immunoSEQ multiplex PCR, lists solely in-frame clones and lacks some. The sample lists 200,000 or so clones; 75% to 90% were seen once. This CDR3 has 17 residues. Looked up from germline, CDR1 is SGHTA and CDR2 is FQGTGA. Trimming left V 4 bases short and J 1 base short, with 17 bases between. The sequencing sample was made of PBMCs. This clonotype was obtained from a woman aged 45-65 years in good health and CMV-seropositive. The chain combines TRBV7-3 with TRBJ1-3, with TRBD1 as a possible D gene (5 bases). CDR3 amino acids: CASSSRPGLISGNTIYF. In nucleotides, the CDR3 is TGTGCCAGCAGCTCCCGGCCGGGACTGATTTCTGGAAACACCATATATTTT.